The 27 T cell receptor beta chains in this list originate from one sample, sequenced in a study of beta chain features in type 1 diabetes. As every portion of the isolated RNA was reverse transcribed, the sequencing read expressed TCRB transcripts. Measured with immunoSEQ multiplex PCR; TCRdb has only the in-frame clones, and not every one. The sample includes roughly 500,000 clones, 10% to 12% of them seen just once. The sequenced sample was naive CD4+ T cells from blood. The receptors originated from a woman under 30 in good health.

This rearrangement joins TRBV4-3 to TRBJ2-4; 15 nucleotides align to TRBD2. J gave up 0 bases and V 4 bases, and 4 bases lay outside the gene matches. The length of the CDR3 is 18 residues. Looked up from germline, CDR1 is LGHNA and CDR2 is YSLEER. This chain's CDR3 is CASSRGTSGGIAKNIQYF. Written as DNA, the CDR3 is TGCGCCAGCAGCCGAGGGACTAGCGGGGGGATAGCCAAAAACATTCAGTACTTC.

The V and J genes are TRBV11-3 and TRBJ2-3; D gene uncertain. Trimming took off 5 bases at V and 0 bases at J, with 12 bases between the two ends. Per germline, CDR1 SGHNT and CDR2 YENEEA. This CDR3 spans 15 amino acids. Here the CDR3 reads CASSLGQTSTDTQYF. The DNA for the CDR3 is TGTGCCAGCAGCCTTGGGCAGACGAGCACAGATACGCAGTATTTT. Combining the CDR3 with reference TRBV11-3 and TRBJ2-3 gives the whole variable domain EAGVVQSPRYKIIEKKQPVAFWCNPISGHNTLYWYLQNLGQGPELLIRYENEEAVDDSQLPKDRFSAERLKGVDSTLKIQPAELGDSAVYLCASSLGQTSTDTQYFGPGTRLTVL.

The chain combines TRBV6-6 with TRBJ1-4; a possible D gene is TRBD1 (5 bases). V gave up 7 bases and J gave up 2 bases, with 14 bases separating them. The CDR3 is made up of 15 amino acids. Looked up from germline, CDR1 is MNHNY and CDR2 is SVGAGI (reference sequence). The CDR3 loop is CASTHGRVTNEKLFF. The DNA of the CDR3 is TGTGCCAGCACCCACGGCAGGGTCACTAATGAAAAACTGTTTTTT.

This clone was found a few times. The J gene is TRBJ2-1, the V gene TRBV14, with D perhaps TRBD1 or TRBD2 (6 bases each). CDR1 is SGHDN, CDR2 FVKESK, per germline. The V gene lost 2 bases and the J gene lost 4 bases, with 12 bases spanning the gap. This CDR3 has 15 residues. The CDR3 DNA reads as TGTGCCAGCAGCCAACCCCGGGGGCCTTACAATGAGCAGTTCTTC. Its protein product is CASSQPRGPYNEQFF.

The V and J genes are TRBV4-1 and TRBJ1-4; 7 nucleotides line up with TRBD1. The ends lost 2 bases at V and 8 bases at J; junction bases unmatched: 11. CDR3 size: 16 residues. Germline CDR1 reads MGHRA; CDR2 reads YSYEKL. This chain's CDR3 is CASSQRPGQSGEKLFF. The DNA of the CDR3 is TGCGCCAGCAGCCAAAGACCGGGACAGTCAGGCGAAAAACTGTTTTTT.

This clone has a handful of counts. This sample also contains other DNA sequences that code for the same CDR3. The chain employs TRBV18 and TRBJ2-1, with D perhaps TRBD1 (5 bases). The CDR3 spans 12 residues. Germline CDR1 reads KGHSH; CDR2 reads LQKENI. V was pared by 3 bases and J by 6 bases, with 6 bases between. CDR3 DNA sequence: TGTGCCAGCTCACCTCAGGGCAATGAGCAGTTCTTC. Translating it yields CASSPQGNEQFF.

The CDR3 DNA reads TGTGCCAGCAGCCAGAACCGCCAGGGAGTAAGTGGCTACACCTTC. Translated: CASSQNRQGVSGYTF. The chain couples TRBV14 to TRBJ1-2; D is perhaps TRBD1 (5 bases). The CDR3 consists of 15 residues. CDR1 SGHDN and CDR2 FVKESK come from the germline V gene. The V gene lost 3 bases and the J gene lost 7 bases, with 18 bases spanning the gap.

In its sample, this clone was seen a few times. This chain uses TRBV5-1 with TRBJ2-1; D is possibly TRBD1 or TRBD2 (5 bases each). The CDR3 is 13 residues long. V shed 3 bases and J shed 8 bases, with 12 bases lying between them. From germline, CDR1 is SGHRS and CDR2 YFSETQ. DNA of the CDR3: TGCGCCAGCAGCTCCCGGATGGGGGATGAGCAGTTCTTC. This codes for CASSSRMGDEQFF.

This clone has only a few counts. The genes are TRBV15 and TRBJ1-2; D unclear. Trimming removed 5 bases from V and 0 bases from J, with 16 bases in between. This CDR3 region has 16 residues. Germline-derived CDR1 and CDR2 are LNHNV and YYDKDF (reference sequence). The CDR3 spells CATSVRKGAPNYGYTF. CDR3 coding DNA: TGTGCCACCAGCGTTCGAAAGGGAGCCCCTAACTATGGCTACACCTTC.

V usage is TRBV9 and J usage is TRBJ2-7; 7 nucleotides agree with TRBD2. The CDR3 loop spans 13 amino acids. CDR1 SGDLS and CDR2 YYNGEE come from the germline V gene. V lost 4 bases and J lost 6; bases outside the gene matches: 7. As DNA, the CDR3 is TGTGCCAGCAGCTCCGGACTAGTGGGCGAGCAGTACTTC. It specifies CASSSGLVGEQYF.

This clone was recorded a few times. The chain employs TRBV11-2 and TRBJ2-7; 7 positions agree with TRBD2. V was pared by 4 bases and J by 12 bases, with 15 bases of the junction left unmatched. Germline CDR1 is SGHAT and CDR2 is FQNNGV. The CDR3 has 14 residues. The CDR3 region has the DNA TGTGCCAGCAGCTCAATTCTGGAGTGGACTAGTTTGTACTTC. Translating it yields CASSSILEWTSLYF.

This clone has only a few counts. The chain is built from TRBV7-9 and TRBJ2-1, with 9 bases matching TRBD2. With V trimmed by 5 bases and J by 7 bases, 9 bases remained unmatched. CDR1 SEHNR and CDR2 FQNEAQ come from the germline V gene (reference sequence). The CDR3 sequence is 15 residues long. The CDR3 nucleotides read TGTGCCAGCAGCGTGACCGGGACTAGCAAAAATGAGCAGTTCTTC. This translates into CASSVTGTSKNEQFF.

This clone was recorded a few times. Additional DNA sequences in this sample encode the identical CDR3. V gene TRBV9 combines with J gene TRBJ2-3, with D unclear. The CDR3 spans 12 residues. V was shortened by 3 bases and J by 2 bases, with 4 bases between the two germline ends. The germline V gene has CDR1 SGDLS and CDR2 YYNGEE. CDR3 region: CASSGNTDTQYF. The CDR3 DNA follows: TGTGCCAGCAGCGGGAACACAGATACGCAGTATTTT.

This clone was observed many times. The genes are TRBV28 and TRBJ2-7, with a possible D match to TRBD2 (6 bases). V lost 6 bases, J lost 7 bases, and 10 bases lay in between. The CDR3 covers 11 residues. Germline loops: CDR1 MDHEN, CDR2 SYDVKM. The CDR3 DNA reads TGTGCCAGCAGGCGCGCGGGGGAGCAGTACGTC. This encodes CASRRAGEQYV.

This clone was found a few times. The V call is TRBV14, the J call TRBJ2-5, with D perhaps matching TRBD1 (5 bases). The CDR3 totals 16 residues. Per germline, CDR1 SGHDN and CDR2 FVKESK. The V and J ends lost 3 bases and 2 bases respectively, with 16 bases between them. This CDR3 is CASSHRVGLRQETQYF. The CDR3 DNA is TGTGCCAGCAGCCACAGGGTTGGGCTTCGACAAGAGACCCAGTACTTC.

This rearrangement joins TRBV4-3 to TRBJ2-1; D perhaps matches TRBD2 (6 bases). The CDR3 loop spans 16 amino acids. Trimming took 1 base from V and 2 from J, leaving 12 bases between them. In germline, CDR1 is LGHNA, CDR2 YSLEER. CDR3 loop: CASSQGTTYPYNEQFF. The CDR3 nucleotides are TGCGCCAGCAGCCAAGGGACTACCTACCCCTACAATGAGCAGTTCTTC.

The rearrangement joins TRBV7-9 to TRBJ1-5, with a weak D call TRBD1 (5 bases). The germline V gene encodes CDR1 SEHNR and CDR2 FQNEAQ (reference sequence). Trimming cost V 10 bases and J 2 bases, with 15 bases left between them. The CDR3 is made up of 14 amino acids. Here the CDR3 DNA reads TGTGCCATATCATCAGCGGGGGGCAATCAGCCCCAGCATTTT. This sequence encodes CAISSAGGNQPQHF.

The CDR3 is CAISEAQNNEQFF. CDR3 DNA: TGTGCCATCAGTGAGGCACAAAACAATGAGCAGTTCTTC. The chain uses TRBV10-3 and TRBJ2-1; D unclear. From germline, CDR1 is ENHRY and CDR2 SYGVKD. Trimming took 2 bases from V and 5 from J, leaving 7 bases between them. The CDR3 covers 13 residues.

This clone was seen a few times. The rearrangement uses TRBV5-1 and TRBJ2-1; weak D call: TRBD1 (6 bases). This CDR3 is 15 amino acids long. The germline V gene encodes CDR1 SGHRS and CDR2 YFSETQ. The ends were cut back, 2 bases at V and 2 bases at J, with 11 bases in the middle. CDR3 bases: TGCGCCAGCAGCTTCGTAGGGGACACCTACAATGAGCAGTTCTTC. Residues: CASSFVGDTYNEQFF.

This clone has only a few counts. The CDR3 nucleotides read TGTGCCAGCAGCTTAGGTTTGGGGTACAGCAATCAGCCCCAGCATTTT. It is translated as CASSLGLGYSNQPQHF. The rearrangement joins TRBV7-9 to TRBJ1-5; D unclear. V was cut by 1 base and J by 1 base, with 11 bases left in between. Germline loops: CDR1 SEHNR, CDR2 FQNEAQ (reference sequence). There are 16 residues in the CDR3.

This clone was counted a few times. The rearrangement joins TRBV29-1 to TRBJ1-2, with 8 bases fitting TRBD1. The J segment lost 3 bases and the V segment lost 7 bases, leaving 7 bases of the junction unmatched. The V gene's germline CDR1 is SQVTM and CDR2 ANQGSEA. There are 13 residues in the CDR3. The CDR3 is CSGLDRVYYGYTF. As DNA, the CDR3 is TGCAGCGGCCTGGACAGGGTGTACTATGGCTACACCTTC.

This chain uses TRBV11-2 with TRBJ2-1; D perhaps matches TRBD1 (6 bases). CDR3 length: 14 residues. V shed 8 bases and J shed 5 bases, with 16 bases lying between them. Germline CDR1 SGHAT, CDR2 FQNNGV. The CDR3 loop reads CASPPGQQHNEQFF. For the CDR3, the DNA is TGTGCCAGCCCCCCCGGACAGCAACACAATGAGCAGTTCTTC.

This clone has more than one count but fewer than ten. This chain connects TRBV11-3 to TRBJ1-2, with D unclear. Trimming pared 1 base from V and 8 bases from J, leaving 8 bases between. The CDR3 sequence is 12 residues long. Germline V gene sequence: CDR1 SGHNT, CDR2 YENEEA. CDR3 protein: CASSLAGEGYTF. The CDR3, as DNA: TGTGCCAGCAGCTTAGCTGGGGAAGGCTACACCTTC.

Here the CDR3 reads CAWAWSGRGFRNEQFF. The CDR3 region has the DNA TGTGCCTGGGCCTGGAGCGGGAGGGGTTTTCGCAATGAGCAGTTCTTC. This chain connects TRBV30 to TRBJ2-1; 10 bases are shared with TRBD2. J gave up 6 bases and V 5 bases, and 13 bases lay outside the gene matches. CDR3 size: 16 residues. Per the germline V gene, CDR1 is GTSNPN and CDR2 is SVGIG (reference sequence).

This clone turned up a few times. The chain employs TRBV18 and TRBJ1-1, with unresolved D. The CDR3 spans 14 residues. Germline CDR1 and CDR2: KGHSH and LQKENI. V lost 2 bases and J lost 4, with 11 bases in between. The CDR3: CASSPSQVSTEAFF. DNA of the CDR3: TGTGCCAGCTCACCAAGTCAGGTGAGCACTGAAGCTTTCTTT.

This clone has more than one count but fewer than ten. The rearrangement joins TRBV5-4 to TRBJ1-1; 7 bases are shared with TRBD1. With 4 bases clipped from V and 2 bases from J, the junction kept 8 bases outside the gene matches. Germline values: CDR1 SGHNT, CDR2 YYREEE (reference sequence). The CDR3 length is 15 residues. CDR3 nucleotide sequence: TGTGCCAGCAGCCCTCGGGACAGCTTAAACACTGAAGCTTTCTTT. Encoded protein: CASSPRDSLNTEAFF.

There are a few counts of this clone. The chain combines TRBV29-1 with TRBJ2-3; 7 bases are a match to TRBD1. From germline, CDR1 is SQVTM and CDR2 ANQGSEA. The CDR3 length is 17 residues. V lost 0 bases to trimming and J lost 1 base; unmatched junction nucleotides: 10. CDR3 amino acids: CSVEERQGWGGTDTQYF. Here the CDR3 DNA reads TGCAGCGTTGAAGAACGACAGGGATGGGGAGGCACAGATACGCAGTATTTT.